These 22 T cell receptor beta chains originate from one sample sequenced in a study of blood T cell repertoires in COVID-19. Some clones are missing from TCRdb's copy, which holds only in-frame ones; the method was immunoSEQ multiplex PCR. The table records some 160,000 clones, around 82% of them present only once. Sequenced input: peripheral blood. The receptors shown here come from a woman aged 80 or older with acute or convalescent COVID-19.

The gene calls are TRBV30 and TRBJ1-2; D not certain. Trimming shortened V by 0 bases and J by 3 bases, and 5 bases separated the two germline ends. CDR1 and CDR2 from the germline V gene are GTSNPN and SVGIG (reference sequence). This CDR3 spans 12 amino acids. CDR3 amino acids: CAWSVQDYGYTF. CDR3 bases: TGTGCCTGGAGTGTCCAGGACTATGGCTACACCTTC.

V is TRBV6-2 or TRBV6-3 and J is TRBJ2-1, with TRBD2 matching over 9 bases. CDR3 size: 13 residues. The V gene's germline CDR1 is MNHEY and CDR2 SVGEGT. V shed 6 bases and J 8 bases; nucleotides not matched to a gene: 5. The CDR3 sequence is CASRPSGADEQFF. CDR3 sequence (DNA): TGTGCCAGCAGGCCTAGCGGGGCGGATGAGCAGTTCTTC.

The J gene is TRBJ2-5, the V gene TRBV2; no definite D call. Per germline, CDR1 SNHLY and CDR2 FYNNEI. This CDR3 is 11 amino acids long. V was pared by 8 bases and J by 5 bases, with 9 bases between. The CDR3 spells CASASVETQYF. The CDR3 DNA follows: TGTGCCAGCGCCTCGGTGGAGACCCAGTACTTC.

The chain is built from TRBV15 and TRBJ1-2; D gene uncertain. Germline CDR1 LNHNV, CDR2 YYDKDF (reference sequence). The CDR3 covers 13 residues. The V end was cut by 1 base, the J end by 6 bases, with 9 bases between. Here the CDR3 reads CATSRAPRDGYTF. The CDR3 DNA is TGTGCCACCAGCAGAGCCCCGCGAGATGGCTACACCTTC. The variable domain in full, with the rest retrieved from reference TRBV15 and TRBJ1-2, is DAMVIQNPRYQVTQFGKPVTLSCSQTLNHNVMYWYQQKSSQAPKLLFHYYDKDFNNEADTPDNFQSRRPNTSFCFLDIRSPGLGDTAMYLCATSRAPRDGYTFGSGTRLTVV.

The chain uses TRBV10-3 and TRBJ2-3; D not resolved. V was trimmed by 4 bases and J by 2 bases, leaving 10 bases between them. CDR1 and CDR2 (germline): ENHRY, SYGVKD. This CDR3 has 14 amino acids. The CDR3 region is CAISGGATTDTQYF. The CDR3 region has the DNA TGTGCCATCAGTGGAGGTGCTACCACAGATACGCAGTATTTT.

V usage is TRBV5-4 and J usage is TRBJ1-2, with a tentative D call TRBD1 (6 bases). V lost 5 bases to trimming and J lost 0 bases, with 11 bases between them. CDR1 and CDR2 (germline): SGHNT, YYREEE (reference sequence). The CDR3 extends over 14 amino acids. CDR3 loop: CASRQGTTNYGYTF. In nucleotides, the CDR3 is TGTGCCAGCAGGCAGGGGACTACTAACTATGGCTACACCTTC.

The chain links TRBV5-1 to TRBJ2-7, with unresolved D. Trimming stripped 1 base from V and 3 bases from J, with 5 bases between. This CDR3 contains 12 residues. CDR1 and CDR2 from the germline V gene are SGHRS and YFSETQ. This CDR3 is CASSLSDYEQYF. Here the CDR3 DNA reads TGCGCCAGCAGCTTGTCAGACTACGAGCAGTACTTC.

This chain links TRBV6-5 with TRBJ2-5; 8 bases are shared with TRBD2. With 6 bases clipped from V and 5 bases from J, the junction kept 8 bases outside the gene matches. CDR1 and CDR2 (germline): MNHEY, SVGAGI. The CDR3 has 14 amino acids. The CDR3 DNA sequence: TGTGCCAGCAGAAACGGGGGGGCCCGGGAGACCCAGTACTTC. Translating it yields CASRNGGARETQYF.

V is TRBV5-1 and J is TRBJ2-3, with TRBD2 matching over 7 bases. J lost 4 bases, V lost 0 bases, and 2 bases had no gene match. The CDR3 consists of 14 residues. Germline CDR1 SGHRS, CDR2 YFSETQ. CDR3 bases: TGCGCCAGCAGCTTGGAAGGGAGGGCAGATACGCAGTATTTT. Translating gives CASSLEGRADTQYF.

The rearrangement links TRBV7-9 to TRBJ1-1; 7 positions agree with TRBD1. Germline CDR1 SEHNR, CDR2 FQNEAQ (reference sequence). The ends lost 5 bases at V and 2 bases at J; junction bases unmatched: 2. The CDR3 consists of 13 residues. The CDR3 reads CASSGDSNTEAFF. CDR3 bases: TGTGCCAGCAGCGGGGACAGTAACACTGAAGCTTTCTTT. Based on the CDR3 plus reference TRBV7-9 and TRBJ1-1, the full variable domain is DTGVSQNPRHKITKRGQNVTFRCDPISEHNRLYWYRQTLGQGPEFLTYFQNEAQLEKSRLLSDRFSAERPKGSFSTLEIQRTEQGDSAMYLCASSGDSNTEAFFGQGTRLTVV.

This clone was seen just once. The chain recombines TRBV30 with TRBJ2-7; 9 bases line up with TRBD1. This CDR3 region has 14 residues. Per germline, CDR1 GTSNPN and CDR2 SVGIG (reference sequence). The trim removed 4 bases at V and 7 bases at J, leaving 11 bases unmatched. The CDR3: CAWTSGTGLGEQYF. The CDR3 DNA sequence: TGTGCCTGGACCTCCGGGACAGGGTTAGGGGAGCAGTACTTC.

This sequence joins TRBV5-1 and TRBJ2-5; 7 bases fit TRBD1. V lost 4 bases, J lost 4 bases, and 10 bases stayed unmatched. Germline CDR1 and CDR2: SGHRS and YFSETQ. CDR3 length: 15 amino acids. CDR3 sequence: CASSPDTDRVETQYF. The DNA for the CDR3 is TGCGCCAGCAGCCCAGACACCGACAGGGTAGAGACCCAGTACTTC.

This chain uses TRBV27 with TRBJ2-3, with TRBD2 matching 10 bases. From germline, CDR1 is MNHEY and CDR2 SMNVEV (reference sequence). This CDR3 is built from 18 residues. V trimming: 2 bases; J trimming: 1 base; junction bases outside the gene matches: 9. This CDR3 is CASSLEGPSGGGTDTQYF. Written as DNA, the CDR3 is TGTGCCAGCAGTTTAGAGGGGCCGAGCGGGGGGGGCACAGATACGCAGTATTTT.

This chain uses TRBV7-2 with TRBJ2-5; 9 nucleotides match TRBD1. The CDR3 has 15 amino acids. Unmatched junction bases numbered 9, after V lost 5 bases and J lost 5 bases. From germline, CDR1 is SGHTA and CDR2 FQGNSA. The CDR3 DNA is TGTGCCAGCAGCAGTCTGGGACAGGGCTTTGAGACCCAGTACTTC. Residues: CASSSLGQGFETQYF.

The chain links TRBV19 to TRBJ1-5; maybe TRBD1 (5 bases). There are 14 residues in the CDR3. Trimming left V 7 bases short and J 5 bases short, with 15 bases between. Germline-derived CDR1 and CDR2 are LNHDA and SQIVND (reference sequence). CDR3 region: CASTFGGGDQPQHF. For the CDR3, the DNA is TGTGCCAGTACCTTCGGTGGGGGGGATCAGCCCCAGCATTTT.

The V and J genes are TRBV15 and TRBJ2-4; D perhaps matches TRBD2 (6 bases). V lost 0 bases and J 0 bases, leaving 24 bases between the germline ends. In germline, CDR1 is LNHNV, CDR2 YYDKDF (reference sequence). The CDR3 is made up of 21 amino acids. CDR3 region: CATSRDTGLFGPIGAKNIQYF. The CDR3 DNA reads as TGTGCCACCAGCAGAGATACGGGACTCTTTGGCCCAATAGGAGCCAAAAACATTCAGTACTTC.

The chain carries TRBV5-1 and TRBJ1-1; 9 nucleotides align to TRBD1. Per germline, CDR1 SGHRS and CDR2 YFSETQ. J gave up 1 base and V 0 bases, and 7 bases lay outside the gene matches. This CDR3 is built from 17 residues. CDR3 residues: CASSLVGTGRANTEAFF. Written as DNA, the CDR3 is TGCGCCAGCAGCTTGGTCGGGACAGGGAGGGCGAACACTGAAGCTTTCTTT.

The rearrangement links TRBV20-1 to TRBJ2-2, with D maybe TRBD2 (5 bases). V lost 3 bases and J lost 4, with 15 bases in between. This CDR3 region has 15 residues. Germline V gene lookup returns CDR1 DFQATT and CDR2 SNEGSKA (reference sequence). The DNA of the CDR3 is TGCAGTGCTAGTAAAGACCCTGGAGGCACCGGGGAGCTGTTTTTT. Translation gives CSASKDPGGTGELFF.

The chain has TRBV2 and TRBJ1-4, with D unresolved. The germline V gene has CDR1 SNHLY and CDR2 FYNNEI. Trimming pared 5 bases from V and 3 bases from J, leaving 16 bases between. The CDR3 has 16 amino acids. The CDR3 sequence: CASSYLRVDPNEKLFF. In DNA form, the CDR3 reads TGTGCCAGCAGTTACCTCCGGGTTGACCCTAATGAAAAACTGTTTTTT.

This clone was seen more than once but under ten times. The rearrangement joins TRBV7-2 to TRBJ1-3; TRBD1 is a possible D gene (5 bases). The V end was cut by 1 base, the J end by 4 bases, with 11 bases between. This CDR3 is 15 amino acids long. The V gene's germline CDR1 is SGHTA and CDR2 FQGNSA. The CDR3 DNA reads TGTGCCAGCAGCTTAGAAACAGGTCGGGGAAACACCATATATTTT. It codes for CASSLETGRGNTIYF.

The chain uses TRBV6-6 and TRBJ1-1, with D unresolved. Germline-derived CDR1 and CDR2 are MNHNY and SVGAGI (reference sequence). Trimming took off 6 bases at V and 0 bases at J, with 11 bases between the two ends. This CDR3 is 14 amino acids long. This chain's CDR3 is CASSHYTVNTEAFF. DNA of the CDR3: TGTGCCAGCAGCCATTATACAGTGAACACTGAAGCTTTCTTT.

The chain combines TRBV7-2 with TRBJ2-1; 9 nucleotides match TRBD2. The V segment lost 5 bases and the J segment 5 bases; nucleotides outside the gene matches: 7. The CDR3 consists of 15 residues. Germline-derived CDR1 and CDR2 are SGHTA and FQGNSA. The DNA of the CDR3 is TGTGCCAGCAGCCGCTGGGCTAGCGGGGACAATGAGCAGTTCTTC. Amino acids: CASSRWASGDNEQFF.